The 23 T cell receptor beta chains below all came from one sample that was sequenced in a study of OX40 agonist ivuxolimab in advanced cancers. Generated by immunoSEQ multiplex PCR, the TCRdb table keeps only in-frame clones and is missing some. In the table there are some 30,000 clones, under 85% of which are singletons. Sequences were derived from CD4+ or CD8+ T cells sorted from blood, sampled in a trial of the OX40 agonist ivuxolimab. Receptors were obtained from an adult with an advanced solid tumor such as melanoma, head and neck, liver or kidney cancer.

The chain carries TRBV19 and TRBJ1-1, with D unresolved. Germline assignment: CDR1 LNHDA and CDR2 SQIVND (reference sequence). This CDR3 is built from 16 residues. The V gene lost 9 bases and the J gene lost 5 bases, with 25 bases spanning the gap. The CDR3: CASRLGFWDLRTEAFF. CDR3 DNA sequence: TGTGCCAGCAGACTTGGTTTTTGGGATTTAAGGACTGAAGCTTTCTTT.

The rearrangement links TRBV30 to TRBJ1-6; D uncertain. This CDR3 is built from 15 residues. Germline-derived CDR1 and CDR2 are GTSNPN and SVGIG (reference sequence). Between the trimmed V and J ends, which lost 4 bases and 4 bases, there was a span of 14 bases. The CDR3 reads CAWKAPLGYNSPLHF. As DNA, the CDR3 is TGTGCCTGGAAGGCTCCCTTGGGTTATAATTCACCCCTCCACTTT. Complete variable domain (other parts from reference TRBV30 and TRBJ1-6): SQTIHQWPATLVQPVGSPLSLECTVEGTSNPNLYWYRQAAGRGLQLLFYSVGIGQISSEVPQNLSASRPQDRQFILSSKKLLLSDSGFYLCAWKAPLGYNSPLHFGNGTRLTVT.

V is TRBV10-3 and J is TRBJ1-2; 10 positions agree with TRBD1. The CDR3 has 17 amino acids. CDR1 and CDR2 from the germline V gene are ENHRY and SYGVKD. Losses at the gene ends were 2 bases for V and 7 bases for J; bases not matched to a gene: 13. Written as DNA, the CDR3 is TGTGCCATCAGTGAGCCTTCCGGGACAGGGGTATTAGGTGGCTACACCTTC. Protein: CAISEPSGTGVLGGYTF.

The count of this clone is one. V is TRBV5-8 and J is TRBJ2-7; D is perhaps TRBD2 (7 bases). The germline gives CDR1 SGHTS, CDR2 YDEGEE. CDR3 length: 14 amino acids. The V and J ends lost 2 bases and 4 bases respectively, with 13 bases between them. Here the CDR3 DNA reads TGTGCCAGCAGCTTACAGGGCGGGGGTTACGAGCAGTACGTC. Protein sequence: CASSLQGGGYEQYV.

The chain carries TRBV9 and TRBJ1-1; a weak D match, TRBD1 (5 bases). Germline CDR1 SGDLS, CDR2 YYNGEE. The CDR3 sequence is 14 residues long. Trimming left V 2 bases short and J 10 bases short, with 18 bases between. The CDR3 sequence: CASSVPGTGGGAFF. The CDR3 DNA sequence: TGTGCCAGCAGCGTCCCCGGGACCGGGGGTGGAGCTTTCTTT.

The V call is TRBV5-1, the J call TRBJ2-7; 9 bases fit TRBD1. CDR3 length: 15 amino acids. V shed 0 bases and J 3 bases; nucleotides not matched to a gene: 4. In germline, CDR1 is SGHRS, CDR2 YFSETQ. For the CDR3, the DNA is TGCGCCAGCAGCTTGGAGGGGGGACAGGGCTACGAGCAGTACTTC. Translation: CASSLEGGQGYEQYF.

This clone was counted a few times. This chain links TRBV18 with TRBJ2-3; the match to TRBD1 covers 10 bases. Germline V gene data show CDR1 as KGHSH and CDR2 as LQKENI. V dropped 3 bases and J dropped 1; count of bases not matched to a gene: 1. The CDR3 is made up of 15 amino acids. The CDR3 bases are TGTGCCAGCTCACCGGGACAGGGGCGCACAGATACGCAGTATTTT. This gives the protein CASSPGQGRTDTQYF. Drawing the rest from reference TRBV18 and TRBJ2-3, the complete variable domain is NAGVMQNPRHLVRRRGQEARLRCSPMKGHSHVYWYRQLPEEGLKFMVYLQKENIIDESGMPKERFSAEFPKEGPSILRIQQVVRGDSAAYFCASSPGQGRTDTQYFGPGTRLTVL.

This clone showed up just once. This sample also contains other DNA sequences that code for the same CDR3. This chain uses TRBV9 with TRBJ1-2; D may be TRBD1 (6 bases). Germline values: CDR1 SGDLS, CDR2 YYNGEE. Trimming took 2 bases from V and 2 from J, leaving 7 bases between them. The CDR3 contains 13 residues. CDR3 DNA sequence: TGTGCCAGCAGCGTGGACAGAAACTATGGCTACACCTTC. This translates into CASSVDRNYGYTF.

V is TRBV7-2 and J is TRBJ2-5, with 9 bases that match TRBD2. V shed 1 base and J 3 bases; nucleotides not matched to a gene: 9. Germline CDR1 is SGHTA and CDR2 is FQGNSA. The CDR3 is made up of 17 amino acids. In DNA form, the CDR3 reads TGTGCCAGCAGCTTAGTAGCGGGGGCCCGTCCTAAAGAGACCCAGTACTTC. It translates to CASSLVAGARPKETQYF. The full variable domain, in which reference TRBV7-2 and TRBJ2-5 provide the parts outside the CDR3, is GAGVSQSPSNKVTEKGKDVELRCDPISGHTALYWYRQSLGQGLEFLIYFQGNSAPDKSGLPSDRFSAERTGGSVSTLTIQRTQQEDSAVYLCASSLVAGARPKETQYFGPGTRLLVL.

The chain links TRBV5-1 to TRBJ1-3, with D tentatively TRBD1 (5 bases). The germline CDR1 and CDR2 sequences are SGHRS and YFSETQ. CDR3 length equals 15 residues. The V gene lost 4 bases and the J gene lost 4 bases, with 15 bases spanning the gap. The CDR3, as DNA: TGCGCCAGCAGCCCCGGACAAATTAGCGGAAACACCATATATTTT. Amino acid sequence: CASSPGQISGNTIYF.

This clone was detected only once. This rearrangement joins TRBV6-1 to TRBJ1-2; TRBD1 agrees at 8 bases. V dropped 6 bases and J dropped 7; count of bases not matched to a gene: 13. Germline V gene lookup returns CDR1 MNHNS and CDR2 SASEGT. The CDR3 length is 15 residues. CDR3 sequence reads: CASRDDRGASSGYTF. The CDR3 DNA reads as TGTGCCAGCAGGGATGACAGGGGCGCATCTTCTGGCTACACCTTC.

This chain joins TRBV6-5 and TRBJ1-5; no clear D gene. The CDR3 sequence is 15 residues long. V was clipped by 6 bases and J by 0 bases, with 12 bases between them. Germline values: CDR1 MNHEY, CDR2 SVGAGI. CDR3 protein: CASRRVGSSNQPQHF. CDR3 DNA: TGTGCCAGCAGACGCGTCGGGAGTAGCAATCAGCCCCAGCATTTT.

The chain is built from TRBV14 and TRBJ2-2, with D perhaps assigned TRBD1 or TRBD2 (5 bases each). V lost 4 bases and J lost 6, with 9 bases in between. The CDR3 runs 13 residues. Germline V gene lookup returns CDR1 SGHDN and CDR2 FVKESK. The CDR3 DNA follows: TGTGCCAGCAGCCCCCTGGGACCCGGGGAGCTGTTTTTT. It translates to CASSPLGPGELFF.

This sequence joins TRBV7-2 and TRBJ2-2, with D hard to call. In germline, CDR1 is SGHTA, CDR2 FQGNSA. Trimming left V 5 bases short and J 2 bases short, with 3 bases between. This CDR3 contains 12 residues. CDR3 sequence (DNA): TGTGCCAGCAGCCTTAACACCGGGGAGCTGTTTTTT. Its protein product is CASSLNTGELFF.

The V and J genes are TRBV7-9 and TRBJ1-2; maybe TRBD1 (6 bases). Trimming stripped 5 bases from V and 8 bases from J, with 15 bases between. The CDR3 is 13 amino acids. Germline-derived CDR1 and CDR2 are SEHNR and FQNEAQ (reference sequence). This CDR3 reads CASSNKQGRGYTF. The CDR3 DNA reads as TGTGCCAGCAGCAACAAACAGGGAAGGGGCTACACCTTC.

The V gene is TRBV6-4, the J gene TRBJ1-2; no firm D call. The CDR3 has 9 amino acids. From germline, CDR1 is MRHNA and CDR2 SNTAGT. CDR3 protein: CARRDGYTF. The DNA of the CDR3 is TGTGCAAGGAGGGATGGCTACACCTTC.

This sequence joins TRBV6-1 and TRBJ1-2, with TRBD1 matching over 7 bases. Germline V lookup: CDR1 MNHNS, CDR2 SASEGT. Trimming cost V 3 bases and J 8 bases; bases outside gene matches: 3. The CDR3 is 12 amino acids. CDR3 DNA sequence: TGTGCCAGCAGTGACAGGGGGAACGGCTACACCTTC. The encoded protein is CASSDRGNGYTF.

The chain has TRBV30 and TRBJ1-1; D remains unclear. With 0 bases removed from V and 0 bases from J, the gap between germline ends came to 17 bases. Germline CDR1 is GTSNPN and CDR2 is SVGIG (reference sequence). The CDR3 totals 17 residues. The CDR3 nucleotides are TGTGCCTGGAGTGTATCTCGTATTCTTGGCATGAACACTGAAGCTTTCTTT. Translated: CAWSVSRILGMNTEAFF.

The chain links TRBV5-4 to TRBJ1-2; D gene uncertain. Trimming left V 0 bases short and J 4 bases short, with 13 bases between. From germline, CDR1 is SGHNT and CDR2 YYREEE (reference sequence). The CDR3 totals 15 residues. The CDR3 reads CASSLAASSLYGYTF. The CDR3 region has the DNA TGTGCCAGCAGCTTGGCGGCCAGCTCTCTCTATGGCTACACCTTC.

This chain joins TRBV5-4 and TRBJ2-2; 7 positions match TRBD2. The V gene's germline CDR1 is SGHNT and CDR2 YYREEE (reference sequence). V dropped 4 bases and J dropped 9; count of bases not matched to a gene: 15. The CDR3 contains 16 residues. CDR3 nucleotides: TGTGCCAGCAGCGCGGGAGCCCCGAGAGGGTTTAGGGAGCTGTTTTTT. Protein: CASSAGAPRGFRELFF.

V is TRBV5-4 and J is TRBJ2-5; maybe TRBD2 (7 bases). The germline CDR1 and CDR2 sequences are SGHNT and YYREEE (reference sequence). This CDR3 comprises 17 residues. The ends were cut back, 3 bases at V and 3 bases at J, with 21 bases in the middle. CDR3: CASSSRGAGAIKETQYF. For the CDR3, the DNA is TGTGCCAGCAGCTCACGGGGGGCGGGGGCGATAAAAGAGACCCAGTACTTC.

The rearrangement joins TRBV5-1 to TRBJ1-2; 7 bases are a match to TRBD1. Trimming at V came to 4 bases and at J to 1 base, leaving 1 base not matched to a gene. The CDR3 runs to 13 residues. Germline CDR1 SGHRS, CDR2 YFSETQ. This CDR3 is CASSRDSNYGYTF. Written as DNA, the CDR3 is TGCGCCAGCAGCCGGGACAGTAACTATGGCTACACCTTC.

CDR3 sequence: CASSEVASGSGNTIYF. The CDR3 region has the DNA TGTGCCAGCAGTGAGGTAGCCTCGGGGTCTGGAAACACCATATATTTT. This rearrangement joins TRBV6-1 to TRBJ1-3; no reliable D call. Deletions cut 3 bases from V and 1 base from J, with 13 bases between. Per germline, CDR1 MNHNS and CDR2 SASEGT. The CDR3 is made up of 16 amino acids.